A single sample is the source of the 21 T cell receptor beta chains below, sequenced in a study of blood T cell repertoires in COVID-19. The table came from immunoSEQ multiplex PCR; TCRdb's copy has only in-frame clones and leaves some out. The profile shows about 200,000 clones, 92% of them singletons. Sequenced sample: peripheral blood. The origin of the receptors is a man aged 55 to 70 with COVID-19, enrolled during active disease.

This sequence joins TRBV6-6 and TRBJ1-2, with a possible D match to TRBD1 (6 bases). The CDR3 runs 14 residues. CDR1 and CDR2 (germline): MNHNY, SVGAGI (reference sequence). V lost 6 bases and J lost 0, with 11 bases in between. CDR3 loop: CASSPTGANYGYTF. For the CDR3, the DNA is TGTGCCAGCAGCCCGACAGGAGCTAACTATGGCTACACCTTC.

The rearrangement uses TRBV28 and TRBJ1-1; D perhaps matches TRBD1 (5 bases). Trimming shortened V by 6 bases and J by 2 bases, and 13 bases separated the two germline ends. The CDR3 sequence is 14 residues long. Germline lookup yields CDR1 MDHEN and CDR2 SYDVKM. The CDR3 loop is CASSLVGGNTEAFF. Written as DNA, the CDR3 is TGTGCCAGCAGCTTAGTGGGGGGTAACACTGAAGCTTTCTTT.

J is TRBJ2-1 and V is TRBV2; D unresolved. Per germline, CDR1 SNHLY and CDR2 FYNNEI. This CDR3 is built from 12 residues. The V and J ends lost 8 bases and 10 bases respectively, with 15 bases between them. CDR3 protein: CASVGLALEQFF. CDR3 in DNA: TGTGCCAGCGTCGGATTAGCTCTCGAGCAGTTCTTC.

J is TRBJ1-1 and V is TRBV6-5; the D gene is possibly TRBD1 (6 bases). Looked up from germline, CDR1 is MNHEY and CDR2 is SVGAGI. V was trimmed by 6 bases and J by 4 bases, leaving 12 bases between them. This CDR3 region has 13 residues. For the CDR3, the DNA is TGTGCCAGCAGGAACGGGGGGCTCACTGAAGCTTTCTTT. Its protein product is CASRNGGLTEAFF.

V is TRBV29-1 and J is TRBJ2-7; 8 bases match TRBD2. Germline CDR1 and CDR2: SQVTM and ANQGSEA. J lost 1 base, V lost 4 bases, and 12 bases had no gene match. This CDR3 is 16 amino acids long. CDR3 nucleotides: TGCAGCGTTGTGGGCACGGGCGGGAGGTTTTCCTACGAGCAGTACTTC. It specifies CSVVGTGGRFSYEQYF.

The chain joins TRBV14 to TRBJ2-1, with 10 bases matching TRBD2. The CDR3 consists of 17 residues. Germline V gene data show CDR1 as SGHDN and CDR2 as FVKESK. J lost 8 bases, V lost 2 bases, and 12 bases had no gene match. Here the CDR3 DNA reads TGTGCCAGCAGCCAACAACTAGCGGGAAGTAGGGGCCATGAGCAGTTCTTC. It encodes CASSQQLAGSRGHEQFF.

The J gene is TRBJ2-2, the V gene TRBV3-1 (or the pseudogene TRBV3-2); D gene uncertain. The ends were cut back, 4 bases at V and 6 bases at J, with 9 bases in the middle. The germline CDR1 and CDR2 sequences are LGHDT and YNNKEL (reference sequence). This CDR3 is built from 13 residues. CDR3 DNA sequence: TGTGCCAGCAGCCCAAGCCCCCCCGGGGAGCTGTTTTTT. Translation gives CASSPSPPGELFF.

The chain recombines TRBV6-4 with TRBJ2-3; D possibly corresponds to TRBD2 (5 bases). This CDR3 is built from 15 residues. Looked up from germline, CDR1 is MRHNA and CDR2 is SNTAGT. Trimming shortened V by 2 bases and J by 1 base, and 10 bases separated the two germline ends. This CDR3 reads CASSDNGMRTDTQYF. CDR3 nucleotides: TGTGCCAGCAGTGACAACGGGATGCGCACAGATACGCAGTATTTT.

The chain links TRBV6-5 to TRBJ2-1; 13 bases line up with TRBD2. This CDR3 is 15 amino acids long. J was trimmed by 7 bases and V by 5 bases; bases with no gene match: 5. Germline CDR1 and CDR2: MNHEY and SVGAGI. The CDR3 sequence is CASSPGTSGKNEQFF. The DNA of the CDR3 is TGTGCCAGCAGTCCGGGGACTAGCGGGAAAAATGAGCAGTTCTTC.

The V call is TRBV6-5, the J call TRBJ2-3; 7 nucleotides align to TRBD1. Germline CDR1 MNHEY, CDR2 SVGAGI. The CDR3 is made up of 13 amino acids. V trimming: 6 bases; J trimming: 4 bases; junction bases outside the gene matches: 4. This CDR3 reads CASRRDSSDTQYF. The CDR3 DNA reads TGTGCCAGCAGACGGGACAGCTCAGATACGCAGTATTTT.

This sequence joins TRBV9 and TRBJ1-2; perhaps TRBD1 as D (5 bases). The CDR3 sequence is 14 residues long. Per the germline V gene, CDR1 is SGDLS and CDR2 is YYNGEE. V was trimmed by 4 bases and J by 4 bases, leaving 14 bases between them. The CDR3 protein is CASSTPTVTYGYTF. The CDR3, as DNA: TGTGCCAGCAGCACCCCGACAGTTACCTATGGCTACACCTTC.

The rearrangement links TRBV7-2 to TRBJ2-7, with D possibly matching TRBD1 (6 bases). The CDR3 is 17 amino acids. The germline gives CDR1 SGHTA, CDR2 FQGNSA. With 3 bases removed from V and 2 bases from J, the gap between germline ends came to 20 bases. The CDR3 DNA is TGTGCCAGCAGCTTGACCGGGACACAATTTGGGGCCTACGAGCAGTACTTC. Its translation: CASSLTGTQFGAYEQYF.

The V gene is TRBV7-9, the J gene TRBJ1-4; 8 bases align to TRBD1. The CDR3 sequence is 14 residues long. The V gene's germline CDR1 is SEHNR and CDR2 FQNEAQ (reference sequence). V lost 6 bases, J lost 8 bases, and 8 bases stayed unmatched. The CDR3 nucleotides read TGTGCCAGCAGGAGCGGACAGGGATGGGAAAAACTGTTTTTT. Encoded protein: CASRSGQGWEKLFF.

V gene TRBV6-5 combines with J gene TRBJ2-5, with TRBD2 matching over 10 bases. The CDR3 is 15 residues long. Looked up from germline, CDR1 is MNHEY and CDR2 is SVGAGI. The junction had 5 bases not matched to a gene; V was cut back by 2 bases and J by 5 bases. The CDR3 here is CASSYLASGSETQYF. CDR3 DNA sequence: TGTGCCAGCAGTTACCTTGCTAGCGGGAGCGAGACCCAGTACTTC.

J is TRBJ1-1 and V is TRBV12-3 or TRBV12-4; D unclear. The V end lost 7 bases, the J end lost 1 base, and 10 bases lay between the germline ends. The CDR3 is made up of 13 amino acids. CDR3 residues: CASTPDSNTEAFF. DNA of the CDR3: TGTGCCAGCACCCCCGACTCGAACACTGAAGCTTTCTTT.

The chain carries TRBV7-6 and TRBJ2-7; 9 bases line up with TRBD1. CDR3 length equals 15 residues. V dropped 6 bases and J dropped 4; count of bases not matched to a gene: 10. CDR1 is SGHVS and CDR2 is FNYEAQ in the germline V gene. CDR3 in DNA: TGTGCCAGCAGTACTAACAGGGGGCTTGGTTACGAGCAGTACTTC. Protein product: CASSTNRGLGYEQYF.

For the CDR3, the DNA is TGTGCCAGCAGCTTAGCGGCGGCAGGGGCCAATCAGCCCCAGCATTTT. This codes for CASSLAAAGANQPQHF. V and J are TRBV7-9 and TRBJ1-5; D is perhaps TRBD1 (6 bases). CDR1 and CDR2 from the germline V gene are SEHNR and FQNEAQ (reference sequence). This CDR3 has 16 amino acids. V dropped 0 bases and J dropped 3 bases, with 12 bases sitting between them.

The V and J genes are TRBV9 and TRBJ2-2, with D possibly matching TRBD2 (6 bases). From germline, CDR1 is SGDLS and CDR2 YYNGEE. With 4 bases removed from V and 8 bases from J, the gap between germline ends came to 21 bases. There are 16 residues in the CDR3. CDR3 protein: CASSPIAGTVAGELFF. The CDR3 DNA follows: TGTGCCAGCAGCCCCATCGCGGGGACCGTAGCGGGGGAGCTGTTTTTT.

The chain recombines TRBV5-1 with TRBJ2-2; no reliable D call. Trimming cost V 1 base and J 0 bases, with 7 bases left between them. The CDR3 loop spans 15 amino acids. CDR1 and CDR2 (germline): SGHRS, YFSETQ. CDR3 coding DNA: TGCGCCAGCAGCTTGACATACACGAACACCGGGGAGCTGTTTTTT. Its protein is CASSLTYTNTGELFF.

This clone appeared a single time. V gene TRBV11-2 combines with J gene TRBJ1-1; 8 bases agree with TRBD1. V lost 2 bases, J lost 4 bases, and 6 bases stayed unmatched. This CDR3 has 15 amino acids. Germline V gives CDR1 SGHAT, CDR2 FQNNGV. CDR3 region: CASSLSQQGVTEAFF. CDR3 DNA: TGTGCCAGCAGCTTAAGTCAACAGGGGGTCACTGAAGCTTTCTTT.

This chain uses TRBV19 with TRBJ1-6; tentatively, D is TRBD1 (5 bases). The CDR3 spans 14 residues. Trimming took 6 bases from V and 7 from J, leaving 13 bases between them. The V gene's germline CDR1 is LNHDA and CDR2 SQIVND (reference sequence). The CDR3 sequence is CASRPTEWNSPLHF. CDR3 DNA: TGTGCCAGTAGACCGACAGAGTGGAATTCACCCCTCCACTTT.